One and the same sample provided the 30 T cell receptor beta chains below, sequenced in a study of cytomegalovirus exposure and HLA in healthy donors. Sequencing used immunoSEQ multiplex PCR; TCRdb keeps in-frame clones, though not all of them. The data show about 160,000 clones, about 88% seen once. Sequenced: PBMCs. These receptors came from a man between 18 and 29 years old in good health and CMV-seronegative.

This clone was seen a single time. The V and J genes are TRBV7-9 and TRBJ1-1; D gene unclear. Germline V gene sequence: CDR1 SEHNR, CDR2 FQNEAQ (reference sequence). V was pared by 2 bases and J by 4 bases, with 5 bases between. CDR3 length: 12 amino acids. CDR3: CASSLSITEAFF. Here the CDR3 DNA reads TGTGCCAGCAGCTTATCAATCACTGAAGCTTTCTTT.

V gene TRBV25-1 combines with J gene TRBJ2-1; 11 nucleotides agree with TRBD1. V lost 10 bases and J lost 1; bases outside the gene matches: 6. CDR3 size: 15 residues. Germline V CDR1 and CDR2: MGHDK, SYGVNS. The CDR3 sequence: CATRDRGVSYNEQFF. As DNA, the CDR3 is TGTGCCACCAGGGACAGGGGGGTATCCTACAATGAGCAGTTCTTC.

The gene calls are TRBV29-1 and TRBJ2-1; TRBD2 matches 10 bases. The CDR3 loop spans 14 amino acids. Germline CDR1 reads SQVTM; CDR2 reads ANQGSEA. V shed 2 bases and J 6 bases; nucleotides not matched to a gene: 4. CDR3 nucleotides: TGCAGCGTTGAAATAGCTAGCGGGAGCAATGAGCAGTTCTTC. Translation: CSVEIASGSNEQFF.

The rearrangement links TRBV5-1 to TRBJ1-2; 12 nucleotides agree with TRBD1. This CDR3 spans 15 amino acids. From germline, CDR1 is SGHRS and CDR2 YFSETQ. J was trimmed by 6 bases and V by 4 bases; bases with no gene match: 7. The CDR3 loop is CASSGGTGGDHGYTF. The DNA of the CDR3 is TGCGCCAGCAGCGGCGGGACAGGGGGCGACCATGGCTACACCTTC.

The chain joins TRBV5-4 to TRBJ1-2, with D perhaps matching TRBD1 (6 bases). Germline V gives CDR1 SGHNT, CDR2 YYREEE (reference sequence). The CDR3 spans 13 residues. V lost 3 bases, J lost 2 bases, and 8 bases lay in between. Here the CDR3 reads CASSSGQNYGYTF. The CDR3 bases are TGTGCCAGCAGCTCCGGACAGAACTATGGCTACACCTTC.

The chain is built from TRBV6-5 and TRBJ2-5; D may be TRBD1 (5 bases). The V gene lost 0 bases and the J gene lost 3 bases, with 8 bases spanning the gap. The CDR3 consists of 14 residues. CDR1 is MNHEY, CDR2 SVGAGI, per germline. The CDR3 spells CASSYSPTEETQYF. In DNA, the CDR3 is TGTGCCAGCAGTTACTCCCCGACAGAAGAGACCCAGTACTTC.

The gene calls are TRBV19 and TRBJ1-1, with D tentatively TRBD1 (6 bases). Trimming pared 3 bases from V and 1 base from J, leaving 12 bases between. From germline, CDR1 is LNHDA and CDR2 SQIVND (reference sequence). The CDR3 consists of 15 residues. As DNA, the CDR3 is TGTGCCAGTAGTATTATGACAGGAGGGAACACTGAAGCTTTCTTT. Its translation: CASSIMTGGNTEAFF.

This chain uses TRBV27 with TRBJ1-1; D not certain. Per the germline V gene, CDR1 is MNHEY and CDR2 is SMNVEV (reference sequence). V was clipped by 8 bases and J by 5 bases, with 18 bases between them. The CDR3 loop spans 14 amino acids. The DNA for the CDR3 is TGTGCCAGCGCTCCCCGAGGGCAGAGAACTGAAGCTTTCTTT. Residues: CASAPRGQRTEAFF.

This chain connects TRBV5-1 to TRBJ1-5; 8 bases line up with TRBD1. Looked up from germline, CDR1 is SGHRS and CDR2 is YFSETQ. The CDR3 contains 17 residues. The V segment lost 0 bases and the J segment 0 bases; nucleotides outside the gene matches: 5. This CDR3 reads CASSLGTGLDSNQPQHF. CDR3 DNA: TGCGCCAGCAGCTTGGGGACAGGGTTAGATAGCAATCAGCCCCAGCATTTT.

J is TRBJ2-3 and V is TRBV6-1, with TRBD1 identical over 9 bases. The CDR3 length is 17 residues. J lost 3 bases, V lost 2 bases, and 9 bases had no gene match. The germline V gene encodes CDR1 MNHNS and CDR2 SASEGT. The CDR3 region has the DNA TGTGCCAGCAGTGAAAGACAGGGGGGATACCGTACAGATACGCAGTATTTT. Protein product: CASSERQGGYRTDTQYF.

The V gene is TRBV14, the J gene TRBJ1-6; 7 bases are shared with TRBD1. The V segment lost 1 base and the J segment 8 bases; nucleotides outside the gene matches: 2. The germline V gene has CDR1 SGHDN and CDR2 FVKESK. The CDR3 totals 14 residues. The CDR3 loop reads CASSQVQGYSPLHF. The CDR3 coding sequence is TGTGCCAGCAGCCAAGTACAGGGGTATTCACCCCTCCACTTT.

This clone was detected only once. The gene calls are TRBV5-1 and TRBJ2-1, with 8 bases matching TRBD1. V dropped 2 bases and J dropped 10; count of bases not matched to a gene: 8. Germline values: CDR1 SGHRS, CDR2 YFSETQ. The CDR3 consists of 14 residues. As DNA, the CDR3 is TGCGCCAGCAGCTTATCAGGGGGCACGGGGGAGCAGTTCTTC. Translating it yields CASSLSGGTGEQFF.

V gene TRBV9 combines with J gene TRBJ2-6, with a tentative D call TRBD1 (6 bases). Trimming removed 3 bases from V and 0 bases from J, with 16 bases in between. Per germline, CDR1 SGDLS and CDR2 YYNGEE. The CDR3 sequence is 18 residues long. The CDR3 loop is CASSGMTGGNSGANVLTF. The CDR3 DNA follows: TGTGCCAGCAGCGGGATGACAGGTGGGAACTCTGGGGCCAACGTCCTGACTTTC. Using reference TRBV9 and TRBJ2-6 for the parts outside the CDR3, the full variable domain is DSGVTQTPKHLITATGQRVTLRCSPRSGDLSVYWYQQSLDQGLQFLIQYYNGEERAKGNILERFSAQQFPDLHSELNLSSLELGDSALYFCASSGMTGGNSGANVLTFGAGSRLTVL.

The CDR3 DNA reads TGTGCCAGCAGTTCTCGAGGGACAGGGGGAGGCGGCGAGCAGTACTTC. Amino acids: CASSSRGTGGGGEQYF. The chain joins TRBV28 to TRBJ2-7, with 11 nucleotides matching TRBD1. This CDR3 contains 16 residues. Losses at the gene ends were 4 bases for V and 6 bases for J; bases not matched to a gene: 11. Germline V gene data show CDR1 as MDHEN and CDR2 as SYDVKM.

The chain uses TRBV28 and TRBJ1-2, with 10 bases matching TRBD1. Germline V lookup: CDR1 MDHEN, CDR2 SYDVKM. Trimming at V came to 5 bases and at J to 7 bases, leaving 10 bases not matched to a gene. This CDR3 contains 15 residues. The CDR3 sequence: CASSPAGTGEGGYTF. For the CDR3, the DNA is TGTGCCAGCAGTCCTGCCGGGACAGGGGAGGGTGGCTACACCTTC.

The chain carries TRBV13 and TRBJ1-2; D remains ambiguous. Germline V gene data show CDR1 as PRHDT and CDR2 as FYEKMQ (reference sequence). V gave up 1 base and J gave up 8 bases, with 11 bases separating them. The CDR3 loop spans 13 amino acids. This chain's CDR3 is CASSLAGLRGYTF. CDR3 nucleotides: TGTGCCAGCAGCTTAGCAGGTTTACGAGGCTACACCTTC.

J is TRBJ1-6 and V is TRBV5-1, with TRBD1 as a possible D gene (5 bases). V shed 3 bases and J shed 6 bases, with 16 bases lying between them. Germline V gives CDR1 SGHRS, CDR2 YFSETQ. This CDR3 contains 16 residues. CDR3 coding DNA: TGCGCCAGCAGCTCTCTCGACAGTGACCTTAATTCACCCCTCCACTTT. It translates to CASSSLDSDLNSPLHF. The full variable domain, with the rest looked up from reference TRBV5-1 and TRBJ1-6, is KAGVTQTPRYLIKTRGQQVTLSCSPISGHRSVSWYQQTPGQGLQFLFEYFSETQRNKGNFPGRFSGRQFSNSRSEMNVSTLELGDSALYLCASSSLDSDLNSPLHFGNGTRLTVT.

The chain employs TRBV6-5 and TRBJ2-7; 7 bases agree with TRBD1. V shed 2 bases and J 7 bases; nucleotides not matched to a gene: 11. Germline V gene sequence: CDR1 MNHEY, CDR2 SVGAGI. The CDR3 consists of 15 residues. The CDR3 here is CASSYEETGVGEQYF. The CDR3 nucleotides read TGTGCCAGCAGTTACGAGGAAACAGGGGTTGGGGAGCAGTACTTC.

The chain combines TRBV7-6 with TRBJ2-1; D possibly corresponds to TRBD2 (5 bases). The CDR3 sequence is 12 residues long. Germline V lookup: CDR1 SGHVS, CDR2 FNYEAQ. The V end lost 1 base, the J end lost 9 bases, and 7 bases lay between the germline ends. CDR3 DNA: TGTGCCAGCAGCTTAGGGGAGTTTGAGCAGTTCTTC. Protein sequence: CASSLGEFEQFF. The complete variable domain, with remaining parts taken from reference TRBV7-6 and TRBJ2-1, reads GAGVSQSPRYKVTKRGQDVALRCDPISGHVSLYWYRQALGQGPEFLTYFNYEAQQDKSGLPNDRFSAERPEGSISTLTIQRTEQRDSAMYRCASSLGEFEQFFGPGTRLTVL.

On this clone itself: This same CDR3 is encoded by further DNA sequences in the sample. The chain carries TRBV7-9 and TRBJ2-6; D remains ambiguous. V was clipped by 2 bases and J by 1 base, with 3 bases between them. The CDR3 runs 14 residues. Germline CDR1 and CDR2: SEHNR and FQNEAQ (reference sequence). In DNA form, the CDR3 reads TGTGCCAGCAGCTTACGGTCTGGGGCCAACGTCCTGACTTTC. Amino acid sequence: CASSLRSGANVLTF.

The chain employs TRBV7-8 and TRBJ2-2, with 14 bases that match TRBD2. The CDR3 sequence is 19 residues long. V was clipped by 5 bases and J by 5 bases; unmatched bases: 13. CDR1 is SGHVS and CDR2 is FQNEAQ in the germline V gene. This CDR3 reads CASSPKMTSGRAGTGELFF. CDR3 in DNA: TGTGCCAGCAGCCCGAAAATGACTAGCGGGAGGGCCGGAACCGGGGAGCTGTTTTTT.

This chain joins TRBV7-8 and TRBJ2-7, with TRBD1 identical over 7 bases. Germline V gene data show CDR1 as SGHVS and CDR2 as FQNEAQ. Germline trimming cut 5 bases from V and 5 bases from J; bases unmatched to any gene: 15. The CDR3 is 16 amino acids. CDR3 in DNA: TGTGCCAGCAGCCCAAGACAGGGCAGCAGGTTCCACGAGCAGTACTTC. Residues: CASSPRQGSRFHEQYF. The full variable domain, its missing parts supplied by reference TRBV7-8 and TRBJ2-7, is GAGVSQSPRYKVAKRGQDVALRCDPISGHVSLFWYQQALGQGPEFLTYFQNEAQLDKSGLPSDRFFAERPEGSVSTLKIQRTQQEDSAVYLCASSPRQGSRFHEQYFGPGTRLTVT.

J is TRBJ1-2 and V is TRBV5-1; 7 bases align to TRBD1. Germline lookup yields CDR1 SGHRS and CDR2 YFSETQ. The CDR3 spans 15 residues. Trimming at V came to 1 base and at J to 5 bases, leaving 8 bases not matched to a gene. The CDR3 is CASSLTGAQDYGYTF. CDR3 nucleotides: TGCGCCAGCAGCTTGACAGGGGCTCAAGATTATGGCTACACCTTC.

CDR3 sequence (DNA): TGTGCCAGCAGCTTGAAGAAAGTTCGGTATGGCTACACCTTC. Its protein is CASSLKKVRYGYTF. The chain links TRBV5-6 to TRBJ1-2; D ambiguous. Germline V gives CDR1 SGHDT, CDR2 YYEEEE. This CDR3 is built from 14 residues. The V gene lost 1 base and the J gene lost 5 bases, with 12 bases spanning the gap.

In its sample, this clone was seen once. The V and J genes are TRBV4-1 and TRBJ2-7, with 10 nucleotides matching TRBD1. CDR3 length: 15 residues. J was trimmed by 2 bases and V by 4 bases; bases with no gene match: 5. Germline CDR1 is MGHRA and CDR2 is YSYEKL. CDR3 nucleotides: TGCGCCAGCAGCCCGGGACAGGGGCGTACCTACGAGCAGTACTTC. Translation gives CASSPGQGRTYEQYF.

The chain couples TRBV6-6 to TRBJ1-5; 7 nucleotides agree with TRBD1. There are 15 residues in the CDR3. With V trimmed by 5 bases and J by 3 bases, 7 bases remained unmatched. Germline CDR1 MNHNY, CDR2 SVGAGI (reference sequence). The CDR3 DNA sequence: TGTGCCAGCAGTGATCGACAGGGAAACAATCAGCCCCAGCATTTT. Residues: CASSDRQGNNQPQHF.

The V call is TRBV15, the J call TRBJ1-2; D is undetermined. Per germline, CDR1 LNHNV and CDR2 YYDKDF (reference sequence). This CDR3 contains 13 residues. Trimming shortened V by 0 bases and J by 4 bases, and 6 bases separated the two germline ends. CDR3 in amino acids: CATSREAGYGYTF. CDR3 sequence (DNA): TGTGCCACCAGCAGAGAGGCGGGCTATGGCTACACCTTC.

The rearrangement joins TRBV9 to TRBJ2-1; TRBD2 is a possible D gene (6 bases). The germline V gene has CDR1 SGDLS and CDR2 YYNGEE. Trimming took 0 bases from V and 8 from J, leaving 15 bases between them. The CDR3 extends over 15 amino acids. CDR3: CASSVERGGRDEQFF. In DNA, the CDR3 is TGTGCCAGCAGCGTAGAGAGGGGAGGTAGGGATGAGCAGTTCTTC.

The rearrangement uses TRBV30 and TRBJ1-2; D possibly corresponds to TRBD1 (5 bases). Germline V CDR1 and CDR2: GTSNPN, SVGIG (reference sequence). The CDR3 contains 18 residues. Deletions cut 5 bases from V and 4 bases from J, with 29 bases between. DNA for the CDR3: TGTGCCTGGGTACTTGGGACTGGGACCCCCTTGAGTAGCTATGGCTACACCTTC. Residues: CAWVLGTGTPLSSYGYTF. Full variable domain (rest looked up from reference TRBV30 and TRBJ1-2): SQTIHQWPATLVQPVGSPLSLECTVEGTSNPNLYWYRQAAGRGLQLLFYSVGIGQISSEVPQNLSASRPQDRQFILSSKKLLLSDSGFYLCAWVLGTGTPLSSYGYTFGSGTRLTVV.

Only one count was recorded for this clone. This chain connects TRBV11-2 to TRBJ2-7, with D possibly matching TRBD2 (6 bases). The CDR3 loop spans 13 amino acids. The ends were cut back, 7 bases at V and 3 bases at J, with 13 bases in the middle. Germline V gene lookup returns CDR1 SGHAT and CDR2 FQNNGV. The CDR3 DNA sequence: TGTGCCAGCATGATGGAGGGTCACTACGAGCAGTACGTC. Encoded protein: CASMMEGHYEQYV.